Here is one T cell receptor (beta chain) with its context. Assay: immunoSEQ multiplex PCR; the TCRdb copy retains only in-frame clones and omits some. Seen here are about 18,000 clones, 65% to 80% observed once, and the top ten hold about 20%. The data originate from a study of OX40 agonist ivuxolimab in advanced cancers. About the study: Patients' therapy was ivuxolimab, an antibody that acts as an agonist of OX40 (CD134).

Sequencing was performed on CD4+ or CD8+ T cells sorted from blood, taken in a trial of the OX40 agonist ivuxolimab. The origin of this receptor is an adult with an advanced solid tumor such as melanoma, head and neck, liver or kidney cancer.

The DNA of the CDR3 is TGTGCCAGCAGTCCCTTAGCGGGAGTTGACACCGGGGAGCTGTTTTTT. Translating gives CASSPLAGVDTGELFF. The V and J genes are TRBV27 and TRBJ2-2; 9 bases agree with TRBD2. Germline V gene lookup returns CDR1 MNHEY and CDR2 SMNVEV (reference sequence). The length of the CDR3 is 16 residues. The junction had 7 bases not matched to a gene; V was cut back by 5 bases and J by 3 bases.